Below, 10 T cell receptor beta chains from the same sample are listed, as sequenced in a study of early T cells in non-severe SARS-CoV-2 infection. TCRdb processed the 5' RACE reads anew with MiXCR; each CDR3 protein has one entry. Among roughly 20,000 distinct CDR3 sequences listed, under 5% were seen once. The sequenced sample was whole blood. Receptors were obtained from an adult who was a healthcare worker with PCR-confirmed SARS-CoV-2 infection or an uninfected control (not recorded which).

Many counts were recorded for this clonotype. The rearrangement uses TRBV20-1 and TRBJ2-3, with D possibly matching TRBD2 (6 bases). CDR3 size: 15 residues. Germline V CDR1 and CDR2: DFQATT, SNEGSKA (reference sequence). V was clipped by 5 bases and J by 2 bases, with 17 bases between them. CDR3 sequence reads: CSAGTHRDFTDTQYF. Written as DNA, the CDR3 is TGCAGTGCTGGGACCCACCGGGACTTCACAGATACGCAGTATTTT.

This clonotype showed up just a few times. This chain links TRBV27 with TRBJ2-3, with D unclear. Trimming took 2 bases from V and 3 from J, leaving 15 bases between them. CDR1 is MNHEY, CDR2 SMNVEV, per germline (reference sequence). This CDR3 comprises 16 residues. The CDR3 protein is CASSLIPSPWTDTQYF. The DNA of the CDR3 is TGTGCCAGCAGTTTAATCCCGTCACCATGGACAGATACGCAGTATTTT.

This clonotype was seen at least ten times. The chain uses TRBV20-1 and TRBJ2-1; D tentatively fits TRBD1 or TRBD2 (5 bases each). Germline V gives CDR1 DFQATT, CDR2 SNEGSKA (reference sequence). The CDR3 totals 14 residues. Trimming took off 4 bases at V and 2 bases at J, with 12 bases between the two ends. CDR3 DNA: TGCAGTGCTACCCGGGACCTTACCTACAATGAGCAGTTCTTC. Translation gives CSATRDLTYNEQFF.

In its sample, this clonotype is medium-sized. This chain links TRBV11-2 with TRBJ1-2; maybe TRBD1 (6 bases). V lost 1 base and J 4 bases, leaving 10 bases between the germline ends. The V gene's germline CDR1 is SGHAT and CDR2 FQNNGV. CDR3 length: 14 amino acids. The CDR3 is CASSLAEGVYGYTF. CDR3 bases: TGTGCCAGCAGCTTAGCAGAGGGGGTCTATGGCTACACCTTC.

By sample share, this clonotype is medium-sized. The J gene is TRBJ2-7, the V gene TRBV7-2, with D maybe TRBD2 (7 bases). Deletions cut 1 base from V and 3 bases from J, with 16 bases between. The CDR3 has 16 amino acids. Germline values: CDR1 SGHTA, CDR2 FQGNSA. The CDR3 DNA reads as TGTGCCAGCAGCTTAGATATAACAGGGAGGGTCTACGAGCAGTACTTC. This gives the protein CASSLDITGRVYEQYF. The entire variable domain, with the rest obtained from reference TRBV7-2 and TRBJ2-7, is as follows: GAGVSQSPSNKVTEKGKDVELRCDPISGHTALYWYRQSLGQGLEFLIYFQGNSAPDKSGLPSDRFSAERTGGSVSTLTIQRTQQEDSAVYLCASSLDITGRVYEQYFGPGTRLTVT.

This clonotype was seen many times. The rearrangement joins TRBV10-1 to TRBJ2-1; 9 bases map to TRBD2. With V trimmed by 4 bases and J by 8 bases, 12 bases remained unmatched. The germline V gene has CDR1 WNHNN and CDR2 SYGVQD (reference sequence). This CDR3 contains 16 residues. The CDR3 here is CASSVPGASGVHEQFF. CDR3 bases: TGCGCCAGCAGTGTCCCGGGGGCTAGCGGGGTTCATGAGCAGTTCTTC.

Many counts were recorded for this clonotype. The chain joins TRBV5-1 to TRBJ2-1, with 7 bases fitting TRBD2. CDR3 length equals 13 residues. Germline CDR1 reads SGHRS; CDR2 reads YFSETQ. The junction had 4 bases not matched to a gene; V was cut back by 4 bases and J by 6 bases. Here the CDR3 reads CASSRGDFNEQFF. The CDR3 bases are TGCGCCAGCAGCCGGGGGGACTTCAATGAGCAGTTCTTC.

This clonotype was seen ten or more times. V is TRBV12-2 and J is TRBJ1-6; the tabulated D call, TRBD1, remains unverified against the DNA. TRBV12-2 is termed a pseudogene. This CDR3 is 19 amino acids long. The CDR3 DNA is TGTGCAAGTCGCTTAGAGACAGATACCATGAGCTCCTATAATTCACCCCTCCACTTT. Translated, it gives CASRLETDTMSSYNSPLHF.

The table lists this clonotype with a few counts. The chain is built from TRBV5-6 and TRBJ1-3; D is uncertain. Germline values: CDR1 SGHDT, CDR2 YYEEEE. This CDR3 contains 13 residues. Here the CDR3 reads CVTTEGGRNTIYF. The CDR3 bases are TGTGTCACCACCGAGGGAGGGAGAAACACCATATATTTT.

The chain joins TRBV3-1 to TRBJ1-1, with TRBD1 matching 8 bases. This CDR3 has 15 amino acids. Losses at the gene ends were 4 bases for V and 1 base for J; bases not matched to a gene: 5. Per germline, CDR1 LGHDT and CDR2 YNNKEL (reference sequence). CDR3 coding DNA: TGTGCCAGCAGCCTTGGACAGGGTGGGAACACTGAAGCTTTCTTT. Protein product: CASSLGQGGNTEAFF.